This T cell receptor beta chain stems from a study of blood T cell repertoires in COVID-19. Profiling relied on immunoSEQ multiplex PCR, and the TCRdb table lists in-frame clones only, not all of them. The sample includes 150,000 to 200,000 clones, approximately 80% of them seen just once. Germline V gene lookup returns CDR1 SGHRS and CDR2 YFSETQ. The CDR3 runs to 15 residues. V was clipped by 5 bases and J by 7 bases; unmatched bases: 8. The chain uses TRBV5-1 and TRBJ1-4; 10 nucleotides agree with TRBD1. The source material was peripheral blood. The source of this sequence is an elderly woman with acute or convalescent COVID-19. CDR3: CASRRSGTGVEKLFF. The CDR3 nucleotides read TGCGCCAGCAGGCGCTCCGGGACAGGGGTTGAAAAACTGTTTTTT.